The 24 T cell receptor beta chains listed next were all sequenced from one sample in a study of post-analysis software for immune sequencing data. Findings of the study overall: Controls showed lower frequencies than patients for several TRBV segments, and TRBV5-6, TRBV5-1 and TRBV20-1 were among these.

The TCR beta cDNA libraries contained unique molecular identifiers. TCRdb fed the PCR reads into MiXCR, producing one record per CDR3 protein. The repertoire holds some 800,000 distinct CDR3 sequences, with under 60% as singletons. These receptors' antigens are unknown. The sequenced sample was blood. The source of these receptors is a girl aged 10-17 years with multiple sclerosis.

A few counts support this clonotype. The rearrangement links TRBV7-9 to TRBJ1-5; D is possibly TRBD1 (5 bases). CDR3 length equals 12 residues. With 5 bases removed from V and 11 bases from J, the gap between germline ends came to 13 bases. Germline V lookup: CDR1 SEHNR, CDR2 FQNEAQ (reference sequence). DNA of the CDR3: TGTGCCAGCAGCAACCAGGGAAGGACCCAGCATTTT. Translation: CASSNQGRTQHF.

This clonotype was seen once. This sequence joins TRBV9 and TRBJ2-4; TRBD1 agrees at 10 bases. The CDR3 length is 16 residues. Germline trimming cut 4 bases from V and 13 bases from J; bases unmatched to any gene: 17. Germline lookup yields CDR1 SGDLS and CDR2 YYNGEE. As DNA, the CDR3 is TGTGCCAGCAGCCCCGGACAGGGGGAATGGAGTAGGGAGCAGTACTTC. It translates to CASSPGQGEWSREQYF. Using reference TRBV9 and TRBJ2-4 for the parts outside the CDR3, the full variable domain is DSGVTQTPKHLITATGQRVTLRCSPRSGDLSVYWYQQSLDQGLQFLIQYYNGEERAKGNILERFSAQQFPDLHSELNLSSLELGDSALYFCASSPGQGEWSREQYFGAGTRLSVL.

V is TRBV5-1 and J is TRBJ2-1; TRBD2 matches at 10 bases. The V segment lost 6 bases and the J segment 7 bases; nucleotides outside the gene matches: 13. This CDR3 contains 16 residues. Germline V lookup: CDR1 SGHRS, CDR2 YFSETQ. This CDR3 is CASTDLSAGGPNEQFF. CDR3 nucleotides: TGCGCCAGCACCGACTTGTCAGCGGGAGGGCCAAATGAGCAGTTCTTC.

In its sample, this clonotype was seen a few times. The V call is TRBV24-1, the J call TRBJ2-6, with a possible D match to TRBD2 (5 bases). Trimming took off 9 bases at V and 1 base at J, with 21 bases between the two ends. Germline CDR1 reads KGHDR; CDR2 reads SFDVKD. The CDR3 extends over 18 amino acids. The CDR3 loop is CATPLTVPGSSGANVLTF. The CDR3 bases are TGTGCCACCCCCCTCACCGTACCGGGGTCGTCTGGGGCCAACGTCCTGACTTTC.

In DNA, the CDR3 is TGTGCCAGTAGAACAGGGGGCATTGGCAACTATGGCTACACCTTC. This sequence encodes CASRTGGIGNYGYTF. The rearrangement uses TRBV7-2 and TRBJ1-2, with 9 bases fitting TRBD1. The J segment lost 2 bases and the V segment lost 9 bases, leaving 10 bases of the junction unmatched. The germline CDR1 and CDR2 sequences are SGHTA and FQGNSA. This CDR3 is built from 15 residues.

This clonotype was recorded once. The chain couples TRBV7-9 to TRBJ1-2; 9 bases agree with TRBD1. Germline V gene sequence: CDR1 SEHNR, CDR2 FQNEAQ (reference sequence). This CDR3 is built from 16 residues. The ends lost 3 bases at V and 1 base at J; junction bases unmatched: 6. The CDR3 sequence is CASSFIGTGINYGYTF. In nucleotides, the CDR3 is TGTGCCAGCAGCTTCATCGGGACAGGGATTAACTATGGCTACACCTTC.

This clonotype has a handful of counts. The chain carries TRBV3-1 and TRBJ1-6, with 7 bases identical to TRBD1. The V segment lost 4 bases and the J segment 4 bases; nucleotides outside the gene matches: 4. This CDR3 region has 15 residues. Germline-derived CDR1 and CDR2 are LGHDT and YNNKEL (reference sequence). In nucleotides, the CDR3 is TGTGCCAGCAGCCCTTTGGGACAGTATAATTCACCCCTCCACTTT. Amino acid sequence: CASSPLGQYNSPLHF.

In this sample, this clonotype turned up a few times. The genes are TRBV27 and TRBJ2-7; D tentatively fits TRBD1 or TRBD2 (5 bases each). This CDR3 is 15 amino acids long. V lost 0 bases, J lost 3 bases, and 12 bases lay in between. The germline V gene has CDR1 MNHEY and CDR2 SMNVEV (reference sequence). The DNA for the CDR3 is TGTGCCAGCAGTTTATCCGGGACGGTGGACTACGAGCAGTACTTC. Protein product: CASSLSGTVDYEQYF.

V and J are TRBV20-1 and TRBJ1-2; 7 bases are shared with TRBD1. The ends lost 0 bases at V and 6 bases at J; junction bases unmatched: 4. This CDR3 comprises 13 residues. The germline V gene has CDR1 DFQATT and CDR2 SNEGSKA (reference sequence). CDR3 in DNA: TGCAGTGCTAGAGAAGGGGGCGCGGATGGCTACACCTTC. Translation gives CSAREGGADGYTF.

This chain links TRBV5-5 with TRBJ2-1, with D perhaps matching TRBD2 (5 bases). The CDR3 consists of 13 residues. Per germline, CDR1 SGHKS and CDR2 YYEKEE (reference sequence). V lost 0 bases, J lost 6 bases, and 7 bases lay in between. CDR3 DNA sequence: TGTGCCAGCAGCTTGGCAGCGGTCAATGAGCAGTTCTTC. The encoded protein is CASSLAAVNEQFF.

This clonotype has only a few counts. The CDR3 nucleotides are TGTGCCACCAGTGATTTGCTGGGGGACGGAACTAGCACAGATACGCAGTATTTT. Protein sequence: CATSDLLGDGTSTDTQYF. V usage is TRBV24-1 and J usage is TRBJ2-3, with D perhaps matching TRBD1 or TRBD2 (5 bases each). The CDR3 is 18 residues long. V gave up 0 bases and J gave up 0 bases, with 15 bases separating them. Germline-derived CDR1 and CDR2 are KGHDR and SFDVKD.

This sequence joins TRBV5-1 and TRBJ2-1; 13 bases align to TRBD2. Germline V gene lookup returns CDR1 SGHRS and CDR2 YFSETQ. CDR3 size: 16 residues. The ends lost 4 bases at V and 8 bases at J; junction bases unmatched: 9. CDR3 sequence reads: CASSRGTSGVSHEQFF. DNA of the CDR3: TGCGCCAGCAGCCGCGGGACTAGCGGGGTGAGCCATGAGCAGTTCTTC.

This clonotype was counted between two and nine times. The chain uses TRBV12-3 or TRBV12-4 and TRBJ2-7, with TRBD2 identical over 10 bases. J lost 5 bases, V lost 1 base, and 5 bases had no gene match. The CDR3 is 15 amino acids. As DNA, the CDR3 is TGTGCCAGCAGTTTAGTGCTAGCGGGAGACGACGAGCAGTACTTC. It translates to CASSLVLAGDDEQYF.

Only a few counts were recorded for this clonotype. The chain is built from TRBV20-1 and TRBJ2-3, with 14 bases identical to TRBD2. This CDR3 comprises 16 residues. Germline values: CDR1 DFQATT, CDR2 SNEGSKA (reference sequence). V lost 6 bases, J lost 3 bases, and 8 bases stayed unmatched. Here the CDR3 reads CSARGLAGDRTDTQYF. DNA of the CDR3: TGCAGTGCCCGGGGACTAGCGGGAGATCGTACAGATACGCAGTATTTT.

V and J are TRBV10-3 and TRBJ2-2, with D tentatively TRBD2 (6 bases). V lost 5 bases and J 6 bases, leaving 7 bases between the germline ends. This CDR3 has 12 amino acids. Per the germline V gene, CDR1 is ENHRY and CDR2 is SYGVKD. As DNA, the CDR3 is TGTGCCATCAGTTCTAGCGCCGGGGAGCTGTTTTTT. This encodes CAISSSAGELFF.

The DNA of the CDR3 is TGCGCCAGCAGCCAAGACAGACCCAGAACTAGCGGGCCGAGCAATGAGCAGTTCTTC. This sequence encodes CASSQDRPRTSGPSNEQFF. The chain carries TRBV4-3 and TRBJ2-1; 9 nucleotides agree with TRBD2. With V trimmed by 0 bases and J by 6 bases, 15 bases remained unmatched. Germline CDR1 and CDR2: LGHNA and YSLEER. The CDR3 covers 19 residues.

The rearrangement uses TRBV29-1 and TRBJ2-5; the D gene is possibly TRBD2 (5 bases). Germline assignment: CDR1 SQVTM and CDR2 ANQGSEA. The CDR3 contains 13 residues. The CDR3 region is CSAADSREETQYF. CDR3 DNA sequence: TGCAGTGCCGCGGACTCACGGGAAGAGACCCAGTACTTC.

This chain joins TRBV12-3 or TRBV12-4 and TRBJ1-1; possible D gene TRBD1, 5 bases. The CDR3 consists of 14 residues. V lost 11 bases to trimming and J lost 0 bases, with 16 bases between them. The CDR3 sequence is CAGTWGGVNTEAFF. The CDR3 region has the DNA TGTGCCGGCACCTGGGGAGGGGTGAACACTGAAGCTTTCTTT.

This clonotype occurred a few times. The rearrangement joins TRBV7-2 to TRBJ2-2; 7 bases agree with TRBD2. The length of the CDR3 is 16 residues. The trim removed 1 base at V and 0 bases at J, leaving 2 bases unmatched. Germline loops: CDR1 SGHTA, CDR2 FQGNSA. Written as DNA, the CDR3 is TGTGCCAGCAGCTTAGGAGGACTAGCGAACACCGGGGAGCTGTTTTTT. It is translated as CASSLGGLANTGELFF.

This rearrangement joins TRBV12-5 to TRBJ2-7; a weak D match, TRBD2 (5 bases). This CDR3 has 12 amino acids. The germline CDR1 and CDR2 sequences are LGHNT and FRNRAP. V lost 7 bases and J lost 4, with 11 bases in between. The CDR3 bases are TGTGCTAGTGCCCGCGAGGGATACGAGCAGTACTTC. It encodes CASAREGYEQYF.

The chain joins TRBV7-9 to TRBJ1-2, with D uncertain. Trimming took off 5 bases at V and 5 bases at J, with 15 bases between the two ends. There are 14 residues in the CDR3. CDR1 SEHNR and CDR2 FQNEAQ come from the germline V gene (reference sequence). The CDR3 here is CASSHDTSSYGYTF. As DNA, the CDR3 is TGTGCCAGCAGCCACGACACCAGTAGTTATGGCTACACCTTC.

This clonotype has only a few counts. The chain has TRBV7-9 and TRBJ2-1, with 7 nucleotides matching TRBD2. V was clipped by 5 bases and J by 5 bases; unmatched bases: 9. This CDR3 contains 15 residues. In germline, CDR1 is SEHNR, CDR2 FQNEAQ (reference sequence). The CDR3 coding sequence is TGTGCCAGCAGCCCCGAGCCAGGGACTAACAATGAGCAGTTCTTC. Protein: CASSPEPGTNNEQFF.

The chain uses TRBV20-1 and TRBJ2-3, with D tentatively TRBD2 (6 bases). Germline assignment: CDR1 DFQATT and CDR2 SNEGSKA (reference sequence). The CDR3 extends over 13 amino acids. The CDR3 is CSLSGSSTDTQYF. CDR3 sequence (DNA): TGCAGCCTTAGCGGCTCTAGCACAGATACGCAGTATTTT.

This clonotype showed up many times. J is TRBJ2-3 and V is TRBV11-2; possible D gene TRBD2, 6 bases. V gave up 8 bases and J gave up 1 base, with 10 bases separating them. The germline gives CDR1 SGHAT, CDR2 FQNNGV. There are 13 residues in the CDR3. The CDR3 DNA reads as TGTGCCAGCCGGAGGGGCGGCACAGATACGCAGTATTTT. The encoded protein is CASRRGGTDTQYF.